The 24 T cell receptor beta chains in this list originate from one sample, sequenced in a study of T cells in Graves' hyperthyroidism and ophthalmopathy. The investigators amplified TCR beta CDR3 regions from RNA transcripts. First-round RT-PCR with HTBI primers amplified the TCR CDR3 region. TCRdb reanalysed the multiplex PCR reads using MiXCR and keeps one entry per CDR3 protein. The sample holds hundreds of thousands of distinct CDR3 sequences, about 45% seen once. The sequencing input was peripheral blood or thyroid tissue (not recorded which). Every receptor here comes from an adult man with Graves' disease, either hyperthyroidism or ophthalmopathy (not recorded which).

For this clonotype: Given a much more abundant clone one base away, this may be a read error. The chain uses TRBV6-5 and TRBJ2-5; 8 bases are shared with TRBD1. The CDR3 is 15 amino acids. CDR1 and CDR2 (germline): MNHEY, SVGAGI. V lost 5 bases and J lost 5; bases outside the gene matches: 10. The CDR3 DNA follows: TGTGCCAGCAGTGAGCCCGGACAGGGAAAGGAGACCCAGTACTTC. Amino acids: CASSEPGQGKETQYF.

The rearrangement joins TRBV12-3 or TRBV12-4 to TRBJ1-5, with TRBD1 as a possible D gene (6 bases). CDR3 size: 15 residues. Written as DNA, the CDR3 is TGTGCTAGTGGTTCACCCCTAACAGGGAATCAGCCCCAGCATTTT. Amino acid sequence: CASGSPLTGNQPQHF.

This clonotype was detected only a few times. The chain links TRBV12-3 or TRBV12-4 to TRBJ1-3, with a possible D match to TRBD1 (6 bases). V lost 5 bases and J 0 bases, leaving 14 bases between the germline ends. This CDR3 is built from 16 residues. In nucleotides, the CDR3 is TGTGCCAGCAGTGCCCCGACAGGAGCCTCTGGAAACACCATATATTTT. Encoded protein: CASSAPTGASGNTIYF.

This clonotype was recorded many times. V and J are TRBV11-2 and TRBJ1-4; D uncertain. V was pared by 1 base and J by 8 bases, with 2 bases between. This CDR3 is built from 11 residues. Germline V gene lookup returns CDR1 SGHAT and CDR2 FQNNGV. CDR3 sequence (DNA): TGTGCCAGCAGCTTAGCAGAAAAACTGTTTTTT. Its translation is CASSLAEKLFF.

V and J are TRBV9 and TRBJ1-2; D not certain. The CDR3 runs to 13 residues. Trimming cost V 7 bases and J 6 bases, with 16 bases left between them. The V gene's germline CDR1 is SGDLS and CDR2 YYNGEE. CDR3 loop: CASSPSDADGYTF. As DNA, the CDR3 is TGTGCCAGCTCACCATCGGACGCAGATGGCTACACCTTC.

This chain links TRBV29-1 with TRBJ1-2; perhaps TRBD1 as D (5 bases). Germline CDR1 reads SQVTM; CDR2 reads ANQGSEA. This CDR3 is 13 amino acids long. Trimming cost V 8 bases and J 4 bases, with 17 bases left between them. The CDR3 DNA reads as TGCAGCAGCTCCGGGACTGACGCCTATGGCTACACCTTC. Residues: CSSSGTDAYGYTF.

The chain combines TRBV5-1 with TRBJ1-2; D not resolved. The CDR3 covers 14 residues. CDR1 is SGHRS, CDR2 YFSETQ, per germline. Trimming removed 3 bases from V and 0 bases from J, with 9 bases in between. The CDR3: CASSSQPTNYGYTF. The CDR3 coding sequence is TGCGCCAGCAGCTCACAGCCCACTAACTATGGCTACACCTTC.

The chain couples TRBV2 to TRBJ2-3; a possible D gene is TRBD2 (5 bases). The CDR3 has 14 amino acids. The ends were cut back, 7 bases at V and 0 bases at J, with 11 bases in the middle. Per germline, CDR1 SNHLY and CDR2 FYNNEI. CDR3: CASKGGPSTDTQYF. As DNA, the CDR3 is TGTGCCAGCAAGGGCGGGCCCAGCACAGATACGCAGTATTTT.

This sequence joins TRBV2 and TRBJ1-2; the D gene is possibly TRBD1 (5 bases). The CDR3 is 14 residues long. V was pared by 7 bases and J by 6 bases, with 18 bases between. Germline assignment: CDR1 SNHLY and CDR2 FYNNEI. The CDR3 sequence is CASTIGIGTDGYTF. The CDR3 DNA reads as TGTGCCAGCACTATCGGGATTGGGACCGATGGCTACACCTTC.

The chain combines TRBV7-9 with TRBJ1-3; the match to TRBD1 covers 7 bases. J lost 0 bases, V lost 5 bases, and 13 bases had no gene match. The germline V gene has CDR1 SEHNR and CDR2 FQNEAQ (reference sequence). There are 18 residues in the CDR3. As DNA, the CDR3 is TGTGCCAGCAGCGTACACCTCGAGGGGACAGACTCTGGAAACACCATATATTTT. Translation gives CASSVHLEGTDSGNTIYF.

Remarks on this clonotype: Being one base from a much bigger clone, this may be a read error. CDR3 nucleotide sequence: TGTGCCATCAGTGACAAAGGACTGAGCTCTGGAAACACCATATATTTT. Translated: CAISDKGLSSGNTIYF. The chain links TRBV10-3 to TRBJ1-3, with no clear D. Trimming cost V 3 bases and J 0 bases, with 12 bases left between them. The germline V gene has CDR1 ENHRY and CDR2 SYGVKD. This CDR3 has 16 amino acids.

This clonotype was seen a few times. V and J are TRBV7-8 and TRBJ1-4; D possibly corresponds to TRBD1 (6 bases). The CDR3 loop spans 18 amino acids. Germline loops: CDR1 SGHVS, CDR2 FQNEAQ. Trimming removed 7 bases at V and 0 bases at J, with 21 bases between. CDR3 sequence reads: CASTRRWTVEPTNEKLFF. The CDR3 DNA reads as TGTGCCAGCACGCGCCGTTGGACAGTAGAACCAACTAATGAAAAACTGTTTTTT.

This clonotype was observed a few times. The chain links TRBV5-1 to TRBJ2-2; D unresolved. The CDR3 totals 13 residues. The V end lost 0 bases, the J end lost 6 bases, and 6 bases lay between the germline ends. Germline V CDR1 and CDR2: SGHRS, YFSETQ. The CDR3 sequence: CASSLELAGELFF. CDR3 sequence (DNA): TGCGCCAGCAGCTTGGAGCTAGCCGGGGAGCTGTTTTTT.

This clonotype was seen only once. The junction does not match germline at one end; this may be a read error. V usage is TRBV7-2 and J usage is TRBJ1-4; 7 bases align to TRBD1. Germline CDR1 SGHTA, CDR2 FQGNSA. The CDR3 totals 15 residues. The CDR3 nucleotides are TGTGCCAGCAGCTTGTACAGGGGAGATAATGAAAAACTGCTTTTT. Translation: CASSLYRGDNEKLLF.

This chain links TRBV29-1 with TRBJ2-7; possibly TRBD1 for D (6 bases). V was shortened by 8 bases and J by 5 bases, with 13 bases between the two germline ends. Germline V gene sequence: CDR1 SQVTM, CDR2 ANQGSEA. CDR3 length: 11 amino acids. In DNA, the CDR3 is TGCAGCTTAGCAGGGGCCAACGAGCAGTACTTC. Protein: CSLAGANEQYF.

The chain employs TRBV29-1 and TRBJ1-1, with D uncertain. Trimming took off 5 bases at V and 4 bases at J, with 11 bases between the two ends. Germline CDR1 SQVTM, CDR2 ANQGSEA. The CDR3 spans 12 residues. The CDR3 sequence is CSVKGMVTEAFF. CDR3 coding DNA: TGCAGCGTTAAGGGCATGGTCACTGAAGCTTTCTTT. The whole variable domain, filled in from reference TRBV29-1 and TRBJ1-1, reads SAVISQKPSRDICQRGTSLTIQCQVDSQVTMMFWYRQQPGQSLTLIATANQGSEATYESGFVIDKFPISRPNLTFSTLTVSNMSPEDSSIYLCSVKGMVTEAFFGQGTRLTVV.

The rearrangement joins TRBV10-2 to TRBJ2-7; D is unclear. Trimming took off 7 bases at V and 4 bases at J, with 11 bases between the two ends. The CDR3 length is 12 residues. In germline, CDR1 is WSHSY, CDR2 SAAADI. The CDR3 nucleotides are TGCGCCAGCACCCCCTCTGGGTACGAGCAGTACTTC. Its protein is CASTPSGYEQYF.

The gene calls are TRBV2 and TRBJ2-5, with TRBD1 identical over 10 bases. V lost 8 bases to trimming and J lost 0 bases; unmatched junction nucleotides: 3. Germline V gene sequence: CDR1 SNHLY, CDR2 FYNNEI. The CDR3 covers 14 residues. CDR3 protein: CASGTGVYQETQYF. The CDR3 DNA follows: TGTGCCAGCGGGACAGGGGTGTACCAAGAGACCCAGTACTTC.

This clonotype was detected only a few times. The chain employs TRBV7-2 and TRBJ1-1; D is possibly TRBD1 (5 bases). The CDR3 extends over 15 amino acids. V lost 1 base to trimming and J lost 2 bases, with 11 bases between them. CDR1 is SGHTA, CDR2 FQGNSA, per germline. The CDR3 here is CASSLVGARNTEAFF. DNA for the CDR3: TGTGCCAGCAGCTTAGTAGGGGCGCGCAACACTGAAGCTTTCTTT.

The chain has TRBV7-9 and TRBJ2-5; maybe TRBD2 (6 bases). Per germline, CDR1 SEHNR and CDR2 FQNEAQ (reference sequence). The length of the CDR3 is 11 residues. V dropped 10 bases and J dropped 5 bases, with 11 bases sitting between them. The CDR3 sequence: CAIPGSETQYF. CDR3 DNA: TGTGCCATCCCCGGGAGTGAGACCCAGTACTTC. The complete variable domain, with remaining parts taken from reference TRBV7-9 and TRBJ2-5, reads DTGVSQNPRHKITKRGQNVTFRCDPISEHNRLYWYRQTLGQGPEFLTYFQNEAQLEKSRLLSDRFSAERPKGSFSTLEIQRTEQGDSAMYLCAIPGSETQYFGPGTRLLVL.

The chain's CDR3 is CAATGINYGYTF. CDR3 DNA sequence: TGTGCCGCGACAGGGATTAACTATGGCTACACCTTC. This chain connects TRBV25-1 to TRBJ1-2, with TRBD1 matching over 7 bases. The CDR3 is 12 residues long. From germline, CDR1 is MGHDK and CDR2 SYGVNS. The V and J ends lost 11 bases and 1 base, in that order; junction bases with no gene match: 4.

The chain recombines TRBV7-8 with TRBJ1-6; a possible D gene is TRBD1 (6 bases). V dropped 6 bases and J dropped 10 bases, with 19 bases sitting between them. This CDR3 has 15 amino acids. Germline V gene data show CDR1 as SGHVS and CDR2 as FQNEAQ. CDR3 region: CASSPWPGADSPLHF. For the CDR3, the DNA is TGTGCCAGCAGTCCCTGGCCGGGGGCTGACTCACCCCTCCACTTT. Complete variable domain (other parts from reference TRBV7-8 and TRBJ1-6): GAGVSQSPRYKVAKRGQDVALRCDPISGHVSLFWYQQALGQGPEFLTYFQNEAQLDKSGLPSDRFFAERPEGSVSTLKIQRTQQEDSAVYLCASSPWPGADSPLHFGNGTRLTVT.

The CDR3 nucleotides are TGCGCCAGCAGACCGGACAGGGGCTTTAGCTCTGGAAACACCATATATTTT. It specifies CASRPDRGFSSGNTIYF. V and J are TRBV5-1 and TRBJ1-3; TRBD1 agrees at 9 bases. CDR3 size: 17 residues. In germline, CDR1 is SGHRS, CDR2 YFSETQ. J lost 0 bases, V lost 5 bases, and 9 bases had no gene match.

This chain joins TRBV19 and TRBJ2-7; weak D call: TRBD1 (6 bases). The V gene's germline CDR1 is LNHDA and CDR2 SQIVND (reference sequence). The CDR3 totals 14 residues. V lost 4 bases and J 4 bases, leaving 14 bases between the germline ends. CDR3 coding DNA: TGTGCCAGTAGTACCTCACAGGGTGGGTACGAGCAGTACTTC. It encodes CASSTSQGGYEQYF. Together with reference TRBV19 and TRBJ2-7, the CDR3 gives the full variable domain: DGGITQSPKYLFRKEGQNVTLSCEQNLNHDAMYWYRQDPGQGLRLIYYSQIVNDFQKGDIAEGYSVSREKKESFPLTVTSAQKNPTAFYLCASSTSQGGYEQYFGPGTRLTVT.